A selection of T cell receptor beta chains follows, all from one sample in a study of shared clonotypes between healthy human individuals. This table comes from immunoSEQ multiplex PCR, and its TCRdb copy is limited to in-frame clones, with some not included. The repertoire holds about 480,000 clones, with almost 80% as singletons. Sequenced input: PBMCs. The receptors shown here come from a woman aged 35 to 49 in good health. Some clones in this sample may be carry-over from other donors' samples. Both conserved end residues are part of each CDR3. D genes are given only for firm matches. Clone size is shown for a subset of rows, as once, few, many or a class of expanded clone.

V gene,clone size,D gene,J gene,CDR3 protein,CDR3 DNA
TRBV5-5,few,-,TRBJ2-7,CASSLGPPATRTYEQYF,TGTGCCAGCAGCTTAGGGCCGCCCGCGACACGCACCTACGAGCAGTACTTC
TRBV19,-,-,TRBJ2-7,CASSISHSSPYEQYF,TGTGCCAGTAGTATATCACACTCATCCCCCTACGAGCAGTACTTC
TRBV7-8,-,TRBD2,TRBJ2-2,CASSLVGLAGGLNTGELFF,TGTGCCAGCAGCTTAGTTGGACTAGCGGGAGGGCTGAACACCGGGGAGCTGTTTTTT
TRBV25-1,-,TRBD2,TRBJ2-1,CASSVVGLAVSNEQFF,TGTGCCAGCAGTGTGGTGGGGCTAGCGGTCTCTAATGAGCAGTTCTTC
TRBV18,-,-,TRBJ1-4,CASSPQGGATNEKLFF,TGTGCCAGCTCACCACAGGGGGGAGCAACTAATGAAAAACTGTTTTTT
TRBV25-1,-,-,TRBJ2-2,CASSAPQVTGELFF,TGTGCCAGCAGTGCGCCCCAAGTCACCGGGGAGCTGTTTTTT
TRBV5-6,-,TRBD1,TRBJ2-5,CASSTGTGVVQETQYF,TGTGCCAGCAGTACCGGGACAGGGGTGGTCCAAGAGACCCAGTACTTC
TRBV28,-,-,TRBJ2-3,CASSPGQTTDTQYF,TGTGCCAGCAGTCCCGGACAGACCACAGATACGCAGTATTTT
TRBV5-1,-,-,TRBJ2-1,CASSTLDGTLNEQFF,TGCGCCAGCAGCACCCTTGACGGGACCCTGAATGAGCAGTTCTTC
TRBV6-6,-,-,TRBJ1-2,CASTRGTLNYGYTF,TGTGCCAGCACCCGCGGGACACTTAACTATGGCTACACCTTC
TRBV30,-,-,TRBJ2-1,CAWTAYNEQFF,TGTGCCTGGACCGCCTACAATGAGCAGTTCTTC
TRBV4-2,once,TRBD2,TRBJ2-3,CASSQGRGRGDTQYF,TGTGCCAGCAGCCAAGGTCGCGGGAGAGGAGATACGCAGTATTTT
TRBV28,once,-,TRBJ2-7,CASRTSGAYEQYF,TGTGCCAGCAGGACTAGTGGGGCCTACGAGCAGTACTTC
TRBV14,-,-,TRBJ1-3,CASSQAPYTLSGNTIYF,TGTGCCAGCAGCCAAGCACCGTATACTCTCTCTGGAAACACCATATATTTT
TRBV11-2,-,TRBD2,TRBJ2-1,CASSLQREPPYNEQFF,TGTGCCAGCAGCTTGCAGCGGGAGCCCCCCTACAATGAGCAGTTCTTC
TRBV5-1,few,-,TRBJ2-6,CASSQGRDAGANVLTF,TGCGCCAGCAGCCAGGGGAGGGACGCTGGGGCCAACGTCCTGACTTTC
TRBV2,-,TRBD2,TRBJ2-1,CASNELAGLNYNEQFF,TGTGCCAGCAACGAACTAGCGGGGCTGAACTACAATGAGCAGTTCTTC
TRBV6-6,-,TRBD2,TRBJ2-7,CASSSSSGGIYEQYF,TGTGCCAGCAGTTCTAGTAGCGGGGGGATCTACGAGCAGTACTTC
TRBV4-2,-,-,TRBJ1-1,CASSQDLRSGGNTEVFF,TGTGCCAGCAGCCAAGATCTAAGGTCGGGGGGGAACACTGAAGTTTTCTTT
TRBV5-1,-,TRBD2,TRBJ2-5,CASSRSGAQETQYF,TGCGCCAGCAGCCGTAGCGGGGCCCAAGAGACCCAGTACTTC
TRBV7-9,-,-,TRBJ1-3,CASSFRGMSGNTIYF,TGTGCCAGCAGCTTCCGCGGAATGTCGGGAAACACCATATATTTT
TRBV5-4,-,TRBD2,TRBJ2-5,CASSRAGQKETQYF,TGTGCCAGCAGCCGAGCGGGGCAGAAAGAGACCCAGTACTTC
TRBV18,many,TRBD1,TRBJ1-3,CASSPDTGGSGNTIYF,TGTGCCAGCTCACCAGATACAGGGGGGTCTGGAAACACCATATATTTT
TRBV7-7,-,-,TRBJ2-7,CASSRPGSAKVGGYEQYF,TGTGCTAGCAGCCGCCCAGGTAGCGCTAAAGTTGGAGGCTACGAGCAGTACTTC
TRBV15,-,-,TRBJ2-1,CATSRVDSEQFF,TGTGCCACCAGCAGAGTAGATAGTGAGCAGTTCTTC
TRBV5-1,-,-,TRBJ2-5,CASSLEAEETQYF,TGCGCCAGCAGCTTGGAAGCGGAAGAGACCCAGTACTTC
TRBV27,-,-,TRBJ1-1,CASSRGGGFGAFF,TGTGCCAGCAGCCGGGGTGGTGGGTTCGGAGCTTTCTTT
TRBV15,once,-,TRBJ2-5,CATSTKTAGETQYF,TGTGCCACCAGCACCAAGACCGCAGGGGAGACCCAGTACTTC
TRBV11-1,few,-,TRBJ1-2,CASSPGGSYGYTF,TGTGCCAGCAGCCCCGGGGGCAGCTATGGCTACACCTTC
TRBV9,-,-,TRBJ2-3,CASSVDQNTDTQYF,TGTGCCAGCAGCGTAGACCAGAACACAGATACGCAGTATTTT
TRBV6-5,-,-,TRBJ1-4,CASTRDDGEKLFF,TGTGCCAGCACAAGGGATGACGGTGAAAAACTGTTTTTT
TRBV19,-,TRBD2,TRBJ2-3,CASSASGNTDTQYF,TGTGCCAGTAGTGCGAGCGGGAACACAGATACGCAGTATTTT
TRBV6-1,-,TRBD1,TRBJ1-2,CASRSTGEVVYGYTF,TGTGCCAGCAGGTCAACAGGGGAGGTTGTCTATGGCTACACCTTC
TRBV4-1,-,-,TRBJ2-2,CASSQGFGGLFAGELFF,TGCGCCAGCAGCCAAGGCTTCGGGGGGCTGTTTGCCGGGGAGCTGTTTTTT
TRBV28,-,TRBD1,TRBJ2-1,CASTRDSSYNEQFF,TGTGCCAGCACCCGGGACAGCTCCTACAATGAGCAGTTCTTC
TRBV9,-,TRBD2,TRBJ2-3,CASSVGTSGTTDTQYF,TGTGCCAGCAGCGTAGGGACTAGCGGAACCACAGATACGCAGTATTTT
TRBV7-9,-,TRBD1,TRBJ2-7,CASSLEGTGTYEQYF,TGTGCCAGCAGCTTAGAGGGGACAGGGACCTACGAGCAGTACTTC
TRBV2,-,TRBD2,TRBJ2-1,CASGTSGRNEQFF,TGTGCCAGCGGGACTAGCGGGAGAAATGAGCAGTTCTTC
TRBV7-9,-,TRBD1,TRBJ2-4,CASSSQGAAKNIQYF,TGTGCCAGCAGCTCTCAGGGGGCGGCCAAAAACATTCAGTACTTC
TRBV12-2,-,-,TRBJ1-4,CASRPPPQGIISTNEKLFF,TGTGCAAGTCGCCCCCCCCCACAGGGGATTATCTCAACTAATGAAAAACTGTTTTTT
TRBV7-2,-,TRBD2,TRBJ2-5,CASSLGLAGVGETQYF,TGTGCCAGCAGCTTAGGACTAGCGGGAGTAGGAGAGACCCAGTACTTC
TRBV15,-,TRBD2,TRBJ2-7,CATSRGGGESYEQYF,TGTGCCACCAGCAGAGGGGGAGGGGAATCCTACGAGCAGTACTTC
TRBV4-3,-,TRBD2,TRBJ2-1,CASSVGTIYNEQFF,TGCGCCAGCAGCGTAGGGACTATATACAATGAGCAGTTCTTC
TRBV5-1,-,-,TRBJ1-4,CASRRDPQSNEKLFF,TGCGCCAGCAGGCGAGACCCTCAGTCTAATGAAAAACTGTTTTTT
TRBV7-2,-,-,TRBJ2-1,CASSRPFGSNEQFF,TGTGCCAGCAGCCGGCCTTTCGGCAGCAATGAGCAGTTCTTC
TRBV7-3,-,TRBD2,TRBJ2-3,CASSTGLAGVDTQYF,TGTGCCAGCAGCACGGGACTAGCGGGAGTAGATACGCAGTATTTT
TRBV15,-,-,TRBJ2-7,CATSRGRVQNEQYF,TGTGCCACCAGCAGAGGCAGGGTACAGAACGAGCAGTACTTC
TRBV7-9,-,TRBD1,TRBJ1-2,CASSPGQGYGYTF,TGTGCCAGCAGTCCCGGACAGGGCTATGGCTACACCTTC